This T cell receptor (beta chain) emerged from a study of T-cell memory formation after mild COVID-19. The CDR3 has 14 residues. Trimming took 7 bases from V and 9 from J; bases not matched to a gene: 14. From the 5' RACE reads, TCRdb called clonotypes with MiXCR, one entry per CDR3 protein. Of about 340,000 distinct CDR3 sequences detected, roughly 13% appear once; the ten largest clones hold around a fifth. This chain uses TRBV12-3 or TRBV12-4 with TRBJ2-7; 8 bases align to TRBD1. The material sequenced was PBMCs or a T cell subset sorted from them (not recorded which). The clonotype was recovered from a man aged 18 to 35 who had mild COVID-19 (a few samples of this study predate the infection). Cell type and time point are not known. As DNA, the CDR3 is TGTGCCAGCACCCCGACAGGGGCCAAGGGGGTGCAGTACTTC. Its translation is CASTPTGAKGVQYF.